This T cell receptor beta chain was obtained from a study of T cells in Graves' hyperthyroidism and ophthalmopathy. General study results and limits: Ophthalmopathy cases were set apart from stable hyperthyroidism by a 13 V-J model.

V was trimmed by 2 bases and J by 4 bases, leaving 13 bases between them. Germline V gene lookup returns CDR1 DFQATT and CDR2 SNEGSKA (reference sequence). This CDR3 has 14 amino acids. What was amplified from RNA transcripts were TCR beta CDR3 regions. Primed by the HTBI set, a first-round RT-PCR was run on the TCR CDR3. Each CDR3 protein is one row after TCRdb ran MiXCR on the multiplex PCR reads. This table holds a few hundred thousand distinct CDR3 sequences, roughly 14% found once. This clonotype was detected only a few times. What it binds is not known. Sample: blood. V is TRBV20-1 and J is TRBJ2-3, with D tentatively TRBD2 (5 bases). The TCR originated in a woman aged 25 to 39 with Graves' ophthalmopathy. CDR3 in DNA: TGCAGTGCTAGAAGGGCGGGTTACGCAGATACGCAGTATTTT. This translates into CSARRAGYADTQYF.